This TCR beta chain originates from a study of blood T cell repertoires in COVID-19. Study context: The origin of the acute and convalescent COVID-19 samples was the United States, Italy and Spain. T cells, B-cell-depleted T cells, or PBMCs provided the cDNA or gDNA that served as material.

Germline lookup yields CDR1 ENHRY and CDR2 SYGVKD. The V gene end was trimmed by 1 base and the J gene end by 5 bases; junction bases not matched to a gene: 10. The CDR3 contains 17 residues. Source study methods: From reference gene primer amplification, estimates of nucleated cell counts were derived. The method was immunoSEQ multiplex PCR; TCRdb's version includes in-frame clones alone and lacks a portion of them. The D gene and trimming were derived from the DNA, and the V and J assignments and clone size from that table. This table holds 50,000 to 80,000 clones, over 60% found once. The sequence was obtained from a human donor in a cohort sampled during active COVID-19. The sequenced sample consisted of peripheral blood. The J gene is TRBJ2-3, the V gene TRBV10-3, with 9 bases aligning to TRBD2. As DNA, the CDR3 is TGTGCCATCAGTGAGTTGGGGAGCGGGGGGCAAAAAGATACGCAGTATTTT. Translated, it gives CAISELGSGGQKDTQYF.